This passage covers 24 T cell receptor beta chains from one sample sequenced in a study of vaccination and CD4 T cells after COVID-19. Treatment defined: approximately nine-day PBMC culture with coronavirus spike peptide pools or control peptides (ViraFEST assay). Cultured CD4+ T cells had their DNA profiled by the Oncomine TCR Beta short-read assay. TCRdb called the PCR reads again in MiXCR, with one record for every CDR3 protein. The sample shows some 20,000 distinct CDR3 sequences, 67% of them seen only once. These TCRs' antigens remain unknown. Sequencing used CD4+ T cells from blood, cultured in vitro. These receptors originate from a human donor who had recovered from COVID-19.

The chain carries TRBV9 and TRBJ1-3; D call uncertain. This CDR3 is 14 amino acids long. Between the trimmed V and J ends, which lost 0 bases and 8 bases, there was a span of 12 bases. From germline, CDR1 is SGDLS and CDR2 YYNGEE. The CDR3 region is CASSVATWSDTIYF. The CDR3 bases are TGTGCCAGCAGCGTAGCTACTTGGTCGGACACCATATATTTT.

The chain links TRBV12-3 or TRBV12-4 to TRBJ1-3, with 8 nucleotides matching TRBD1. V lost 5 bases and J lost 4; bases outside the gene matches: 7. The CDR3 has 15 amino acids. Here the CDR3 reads CASSRRTGSGNTIYF. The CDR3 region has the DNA TGTGCCAGCAGTAGGAGGACAGGGTCGGGAAACACCATATATTTT.

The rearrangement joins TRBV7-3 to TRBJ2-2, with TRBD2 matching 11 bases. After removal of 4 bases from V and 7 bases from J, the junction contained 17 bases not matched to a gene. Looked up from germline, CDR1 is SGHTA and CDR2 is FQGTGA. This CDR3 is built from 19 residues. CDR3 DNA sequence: TGTGCCAGCAGCTCCCAGGCTGGTCTAGCGGGAGGAAGAAGCGGGGAGCTGTTTTTT. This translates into CASSSQAGLAGGRSGELFF.

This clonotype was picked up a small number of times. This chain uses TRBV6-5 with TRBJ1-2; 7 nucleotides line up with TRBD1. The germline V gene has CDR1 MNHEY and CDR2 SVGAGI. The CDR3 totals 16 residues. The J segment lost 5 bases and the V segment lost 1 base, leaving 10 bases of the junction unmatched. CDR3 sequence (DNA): TGTGCCAGCAGTTACTTTAGCAGGGGGAACGGTTATGGCTACACCTTC. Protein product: CASSYFSRGNGYGYTF.

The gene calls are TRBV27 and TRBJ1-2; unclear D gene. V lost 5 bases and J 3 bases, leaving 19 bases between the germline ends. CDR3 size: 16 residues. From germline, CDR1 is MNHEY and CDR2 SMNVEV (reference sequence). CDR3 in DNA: TGTGCCAGCAGTCGCCAATATACATCTGACGACTATGGCTACACCTTC. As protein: CASSRQYTSDDYGYTF.

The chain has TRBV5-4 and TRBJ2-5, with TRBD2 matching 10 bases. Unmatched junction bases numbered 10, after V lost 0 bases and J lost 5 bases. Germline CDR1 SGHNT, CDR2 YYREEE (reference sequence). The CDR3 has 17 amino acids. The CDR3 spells CASSLVRLAGVSETQYF. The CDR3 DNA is TGTGCCAGCAGCTTGGTACGTCTAGCGGGAGTATCTGAGACCCAGTACTTC.

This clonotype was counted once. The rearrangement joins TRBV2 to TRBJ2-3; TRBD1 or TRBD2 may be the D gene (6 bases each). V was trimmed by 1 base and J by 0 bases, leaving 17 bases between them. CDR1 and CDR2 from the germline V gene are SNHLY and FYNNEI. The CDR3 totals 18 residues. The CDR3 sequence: CASSEVLGGTLSTDTQYF. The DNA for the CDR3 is TGTGCCAGCAGTGAAGTCCTGGGCGGGACACTAAGCACAGATACGCAGTATTTT.

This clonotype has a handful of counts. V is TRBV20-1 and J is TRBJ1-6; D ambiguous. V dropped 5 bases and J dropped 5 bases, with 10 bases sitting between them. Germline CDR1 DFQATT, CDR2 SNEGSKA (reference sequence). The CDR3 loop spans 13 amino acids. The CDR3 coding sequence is TGCAGTGCTTCTGGGTTGAATAATTCACCCCTCCACTTT. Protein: CSASGLNNSPLHF.

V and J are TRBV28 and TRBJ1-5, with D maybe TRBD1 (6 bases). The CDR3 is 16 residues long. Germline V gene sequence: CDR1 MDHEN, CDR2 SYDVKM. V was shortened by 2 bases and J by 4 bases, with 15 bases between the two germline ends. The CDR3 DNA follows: TGTGCCAGCAGTTTACAAGGACAGTTGAGGAATCAGCCCCAGCATTTT. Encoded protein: CASSLQGQLRNQPQHF.

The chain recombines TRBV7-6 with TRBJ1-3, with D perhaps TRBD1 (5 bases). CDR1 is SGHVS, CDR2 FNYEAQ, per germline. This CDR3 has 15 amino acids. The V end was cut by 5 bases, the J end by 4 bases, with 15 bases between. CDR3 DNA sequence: TGTGCCAGCAGCCCCGGGCAGGCAGGGGGAAACACCATATATTTT. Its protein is CASSPGQAGGNTIYF.

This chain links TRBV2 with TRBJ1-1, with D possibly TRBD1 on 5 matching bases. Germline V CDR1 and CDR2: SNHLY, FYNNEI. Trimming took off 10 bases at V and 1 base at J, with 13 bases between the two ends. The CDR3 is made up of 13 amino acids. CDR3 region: CATKIDRNTEAFF. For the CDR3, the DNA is TGTGCCACCAAAATTGACAGGAACACTGAAGCTTTCTTT.

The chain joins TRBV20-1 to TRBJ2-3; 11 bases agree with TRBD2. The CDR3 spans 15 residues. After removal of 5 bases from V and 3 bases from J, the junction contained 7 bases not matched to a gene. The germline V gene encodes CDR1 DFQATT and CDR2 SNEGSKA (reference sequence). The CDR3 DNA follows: TGCAGTGCTCTTGAGGCTAGCGGGAGGACAGATACGCAGTATTTT. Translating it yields CSALEASGRTDTQYF.

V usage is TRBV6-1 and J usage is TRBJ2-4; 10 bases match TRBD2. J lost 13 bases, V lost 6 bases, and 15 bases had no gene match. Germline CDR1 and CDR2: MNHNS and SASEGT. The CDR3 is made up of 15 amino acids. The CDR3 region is CASRSGTSAETSQYF. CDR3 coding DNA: TGTGCCAGCAGATCCGGGACTAGCGCCGAGACTTCCCAGTACTTC.

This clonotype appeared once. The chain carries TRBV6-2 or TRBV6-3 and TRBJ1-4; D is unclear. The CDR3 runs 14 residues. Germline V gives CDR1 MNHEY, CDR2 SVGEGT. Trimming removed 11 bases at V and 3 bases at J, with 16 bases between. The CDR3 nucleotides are TGTGCCCTAATTGAGGGTCAGGCTAATGAAAAACTGTTTTTT. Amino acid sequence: CALIEGQANEKLFF.

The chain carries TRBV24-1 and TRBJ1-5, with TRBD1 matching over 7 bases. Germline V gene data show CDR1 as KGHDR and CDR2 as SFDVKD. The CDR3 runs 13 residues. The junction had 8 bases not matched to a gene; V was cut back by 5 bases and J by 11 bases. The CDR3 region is CATSAGQFASQHF. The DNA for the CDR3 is TGTGCCACCAGTGCGGGACAGTTCGCGTCCCAGCATTTT.

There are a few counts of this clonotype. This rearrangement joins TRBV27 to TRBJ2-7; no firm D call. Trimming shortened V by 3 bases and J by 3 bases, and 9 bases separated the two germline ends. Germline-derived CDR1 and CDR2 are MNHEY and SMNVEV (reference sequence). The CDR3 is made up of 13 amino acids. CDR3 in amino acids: CASSFLGNYEQYF. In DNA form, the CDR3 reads TGTGCCAGCAGTTTTCTAGGGAACTACGAGCAGTACTTC.

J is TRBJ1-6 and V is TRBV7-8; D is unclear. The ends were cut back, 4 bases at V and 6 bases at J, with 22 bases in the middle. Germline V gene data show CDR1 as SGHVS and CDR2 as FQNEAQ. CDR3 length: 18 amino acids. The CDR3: CASSSFAHGGGPNSPLHF. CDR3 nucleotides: TGTGCCAGCAGCTCGTTTGCCCACGGCGGAGGGCCTAATTCACCCCTCCACTTT.

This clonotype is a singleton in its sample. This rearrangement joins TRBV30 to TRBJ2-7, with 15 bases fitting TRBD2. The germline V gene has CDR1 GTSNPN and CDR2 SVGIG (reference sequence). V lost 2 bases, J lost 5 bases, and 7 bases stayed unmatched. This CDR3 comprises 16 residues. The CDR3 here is CAWSHRTSGRAHEQYF. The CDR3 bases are TGTGCCTGGAGTCACCGGACTAGCGGGAGGGCCCACGAGCAGTACTTC.

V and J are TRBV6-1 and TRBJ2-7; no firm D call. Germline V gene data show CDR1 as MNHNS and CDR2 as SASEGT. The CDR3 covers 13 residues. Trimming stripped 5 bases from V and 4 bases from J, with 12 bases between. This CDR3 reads CASSPPVGYEQYF. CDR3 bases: TGTGCCAGCAGTCCCCCTGTGGGGTACGAGCAGTACTTC.

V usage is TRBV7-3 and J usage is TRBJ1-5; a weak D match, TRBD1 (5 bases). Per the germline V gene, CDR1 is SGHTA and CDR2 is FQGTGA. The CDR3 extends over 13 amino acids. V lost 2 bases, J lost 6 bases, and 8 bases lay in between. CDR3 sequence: CASSLQGGQPQHF. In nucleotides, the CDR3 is TGTGCCAGCAGCTTACAGGGAGGTCAGCCCCAGCATTTT.

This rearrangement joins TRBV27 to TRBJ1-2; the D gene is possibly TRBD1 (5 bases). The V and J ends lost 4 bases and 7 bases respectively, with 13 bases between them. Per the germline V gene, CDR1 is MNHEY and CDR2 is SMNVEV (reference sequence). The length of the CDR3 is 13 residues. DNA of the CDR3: TGTGCCAGCAGTTCTCAGGGTACGCGTGGCTACACCTTC. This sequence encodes CASSSQGTRGYTF.

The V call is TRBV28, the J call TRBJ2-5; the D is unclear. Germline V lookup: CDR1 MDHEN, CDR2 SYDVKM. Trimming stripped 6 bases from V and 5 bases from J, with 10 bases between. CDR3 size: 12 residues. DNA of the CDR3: TGTGCCAGCAGCGCCCGCAGGGAGACCCAGTACTTC. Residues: CASSARRETQYF.

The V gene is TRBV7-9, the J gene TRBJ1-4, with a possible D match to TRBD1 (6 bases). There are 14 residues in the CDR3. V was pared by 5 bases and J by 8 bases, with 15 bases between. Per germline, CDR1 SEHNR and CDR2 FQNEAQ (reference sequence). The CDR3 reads CASSRDGGGEKLFF. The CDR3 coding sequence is TGTGCCAGCAGCCGCGATGGGGGCGGCGAAAAACTGTTTTTT.

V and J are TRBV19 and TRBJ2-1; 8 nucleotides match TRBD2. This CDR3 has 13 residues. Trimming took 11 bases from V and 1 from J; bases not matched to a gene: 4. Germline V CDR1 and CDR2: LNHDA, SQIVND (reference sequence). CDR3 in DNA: TGTGCCTCCTCGGGGGGGTCCTACAATGAGCAGTTCTTC. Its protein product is CASSGGSYNEQFF.